This T cell receptor beta chain was sequenced in a study of blood T cell repertoires in COVID-19. Losses at the gene ends were 10 bases for V and 5 bases for J; bases not matched to a gene: 7. Germline-derived CDR1 and CDR2 are SNHLY and FYNNEI. This CDR3 has 13 residues. Using immunoSEQ multiplex PCR, the repertoire was profiled, and TCRdb retains in-frame clones only, with some absent. The sample shows around 310,000 clones, over 85% of them seen only once. Among Cohort 3 donors, those recovered had two negative PCRs, clearance, or symptom resolution. Specimen: PBMCs or T cells enriched from blood (not recorded which). This sequence joins TRBV2 and TRBJ1-2, with 10 bases fitting TRBD1. This clonotype was sampled from a woman aged 25 to 39 who had recovered from COVID-19. CDR3 DNA: TGTGCCACCGAGGGACAGGGGCCTTATGGCTACACCTTC. Translating gives CATEGQGPYGYTF.